The source of this TCR beta chain is a study of cytomegalovirus exposure and HLA in healthy donors. In regard to this clone: The antigen is unknown.

The study, taken as a whole, reports: HLA alleles were associated with around 17,000 TCR beta sequences in a later analysis at 0.05 false discovery rate. The authors assumed roughly uniform sequencing depth across donors for presence/absence analyses.

60 Vbeta and 13 Jbeta primers were used in PCR. Libraries were prepared by immunoSEQ multiplex PCR; TCRdb keeps only in-frame clonotypes and omits some of them. This sample has some 130,000 clones, with 87% found just once. Trimming stripped 4 bases from V and 5 bases from J, with 3 bases between. The germline V gene has CDR1 SGHTA and CDR2 FQGNSA. The CDR3 loop spans 11 amino acids. The sample taken for sequencing was PBMCs. This rearrangement joins TRBV7-2 to TRBJ2-1; no firm D call. The sequence came from a woman in her twenties or thirties in good health and CMV-seronegative. The CDR3 loop is CASSSHNEQFF. CDR3 nucleotides: TGTGCCAGCAGCTCTCACAATGAGCAGTTCTTC.